These T cell receptor beta chains were read from a single sample in a study of T cells after posttransplantation cyclophosphamide. Generated by immunoSEQ multiplex PCR, the TCRdb table keeps only in-frame clones and is missing some. This table holds 35,000 to 50,000 clones, 90% found once. The specimen was PBMCs, collected roughly 60 days after allogeneic stem cell transplant with posttransplant cyclophosphamide. These receptors were taken from a male patient aged 55 to 70 who received an allogeneic stem cell transplant from a related donor and was CMV-positive. Some T cells may be graft donor cells. CDR3s include the opening cysteine and the closing phenylalanine or tryptophan. D genes are given only for firm matches. Some rows have no size entry. The others give once, few or many, or a class for an expanded clone.

TGTGCCAGCCGTACTCTAGCGGGGCAAGAGACCCAGTACTTC CASRTLAGQETQYF TRBJ2-5 TRBV28 TRBD2 .
TGTGCCAGCAGCTTACAGGGGGACTATGGCTACACCTTC CASSLQGDYGYTF TRBJ1-2 TRBV7-8 TRBD1 .
TGTGCCAGCAGCTTATCCCTCTATGGCTACACCTTC CASSLSLYGYTF TRBJ1-2 TRBV7-9 . once
TGTGCCAGTACTACCAGGGATCACCAGCCCCAGCATTTT CASTTRDHQPQHF TRBJ1-5 TRBV19 . .
TGCGCCAGTTCGCTAGCGGGGGGAACCACAGATACGCAGTATTTT CASSLAGGTTDTQYF TRBJ2-3 TRBV5-1 TRBD2 .
TGTGCCAGCTCACCAGTCCGCGGGTTGGGTGGGGCCAACGTCCTGACTTTC CASSPVRGLGGANVLTF TRBJ2-6 TRBV18 . .
TGTGCCAGCAGAGGACAGAGCTCTGGAAACACCATATATTTT CASRGQSSGNTIYF TRBJ1-3 TRBV7-6 . .
TGTGCCACCCTGACAGACTACAATGAGCAGTTCTTC CATLTDYNEQFF TRBJ2-1 TRBV6-5 . .
TGTGCCAGCAGGGGGGACAGGGTTGGAAATCAGCCCCAGCATTTT CASRGDRVGNQPQHF TRBJ1-5 TRBV2 TRBD1 once
TGTGCCAGCAGTGTGCAGGGAAGAAAACAGCCCCAGCATTTT CASSVQGRKQPQHF TRBJ1-5 TRBV2 . .
TGTGCCAGCAGCTTGGCCGGAGGGGCAGGCATCTACGAGCAGTACTTC CASSLAGGAGIYEQYF TRBJ2-7 TRBV5-5 . .
TGTGCCAGCAGCCGACAGGCCGGCTTTGGCTACACCTTC CASSRQAGFGYTF TRBJ1-2 TRBV6-1 . .
TGTGCCAGCAGTGAAGAGAGGAGCGATACGCAGTATTTT CASSEERSDTQYF TRBJ2-3 TRBV6-1 . few
TGTGCCAGCAGCAGGTCGCCCGGGACAGGGAATTCACCCCTCCACTTT CASSRSPGTGNSPLHF TRBJ1-6 TRBV5-4 TRBD1 .
TGTGCTAGTGGTTTGGTACTCGGCAGGGGCGATATGAACACTGAAGCTTTCTTT CASGLVLGRGDMNTEAFF TRBJ1-1 TRBV12-5 . .
TGTGCCAGCTCACCCGACAGGGCTGAATATTCACCCCTCCACTTT CASSPDRAEYSPLHF TRBJ1-6 TRBV18 TRBD1 .
TGTGCCAGCAGCTCGGAGGAAGGGTCGGACTATGGCTACACCTTC CASSSEEGSDYGYTF TRBJ1-2 TRBV5-4 . .
TGTGCCAGCAGTTCCGGGACTGACGGCAATGAGCAGTTCTTC CASSSGTDGNEQFF TRBJ2-1 TRBV5-4 . .
TGTGCCAGCAGCTCCACCTCCCTAGTGGGACTGGGTTTCTTC CASSSTSLVGLGFF TRBJ2-1 TRBV11-2 . .
TGTGCCAGCAGCAAAGTCGCGGGGGCCTTCCACGAGCAGTACTTC CASSKVAGAFHEQYF TRBJ2-7 TRBV21-1 . .
TGTGCCAGCAGCTCCACCCCGCAACAGGGGGGCGAGCAGTACTTC CASSSTPQQGGEQYF TRBJ2-7 TRBV5-5 TRBD1 .
TGTGCCAGCAGCTTAGCATTTCGGGTGGAAAAACTGTTTTTT CASSLAFRVEKLFF TRBJ1-4 TRBV7-2 . .
TGTGCCAGCATCTACACGGGCGGGGAGTTTCGTAACTATGGCTACACCTTC CASIYTGGEFRNYGYTF TRBJ1-2 TRBV7-9 . .
TGTGCCAGCAGCGTATTAGACAGGGGCTACGGTGAAGCTTTCTTT CASSVLDRGYGEAFF TRBJ1-1 TRBV9 TRBD1 .
TGCGCCAGCAGCCCTCAGGGGGAGAACACCGGGGAGCTGTTTTTT CASSPQGENTGELFF TRBJ2-2 TRBV5-1 TRBD1 once